This TCR beta chain stems from a study of shared clonotypes between healthy human individuals. Sequencing used immunoSEQ multiplex PCR; TCRdb keeps in-frame clones, though not all of them. The data contain about 510,000 clones, roughly 78% of them singletons. The CDR3 totals 16 residues. Germline V gene sequence: CDR1 SEHNR, CDR2 FQNEAQ (reference sequence). Unsorted material relied on roughly 86 million PBMCs as the source of genomic DNA. This clone was counted between two and nine times. Its antigen is unidentified. Mismatch with germline at one junction end may stem from a read error. Study results and caveats: Clonotype sharing among the donors was expected to vary with sequencing depth.

Material for sequencing was PBMCs. The clonotype originates from a woman in her 40s in good health. Some clones in this sample may be carry-over from other donors' samples. This chain joins TRBV7-9 and TRBJ2-6; the D is unclear. In DNA, the CDR3 is TGCGCCAGCAGCCAAGAAGTCGGCTCTGGGGCCAACGTCCTGACTTTC. Translated: CASSQEVGSGANVLTF.